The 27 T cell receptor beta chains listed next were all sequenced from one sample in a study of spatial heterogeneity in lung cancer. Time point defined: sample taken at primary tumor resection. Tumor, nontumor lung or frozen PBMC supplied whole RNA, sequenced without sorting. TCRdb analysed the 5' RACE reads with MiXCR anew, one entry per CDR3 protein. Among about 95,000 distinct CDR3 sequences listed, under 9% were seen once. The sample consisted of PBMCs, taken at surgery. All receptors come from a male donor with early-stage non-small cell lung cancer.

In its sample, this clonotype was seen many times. CDR3 protein: CASSPRQGASTEAFF. CDR3 DNA sequence: TGTGCCAGCAGCCCCAGACAGGGCGCAAGCACTGAAGCTTTCTTT. V is TRBV7-9 and J is TRBJ1-1, with 7 positions matching TRBD1. Germline-derived CDR1 and CDR2 are SEHNR and FQNEAQ (reference sequence). There are 15 residues in the CDR3. After removal of 5 bases from V and 4 bases from J, the junction contained 10 bases not matched to a gene.

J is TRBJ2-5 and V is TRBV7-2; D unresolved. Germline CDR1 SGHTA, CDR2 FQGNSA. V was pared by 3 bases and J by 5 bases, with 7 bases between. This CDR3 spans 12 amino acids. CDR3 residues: CASSFPWETQYF. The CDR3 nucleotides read TGTGCCAGCAGCTTTCCTTGGGAGACCCAGTACTTC.

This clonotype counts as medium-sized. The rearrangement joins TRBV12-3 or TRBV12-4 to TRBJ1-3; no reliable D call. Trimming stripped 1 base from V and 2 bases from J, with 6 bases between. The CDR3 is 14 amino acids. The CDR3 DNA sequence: TGTGCCAGCAGTTTAGGGGGTACTGGAAACACCATATATTTT. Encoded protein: CASSLGGTGNTIYF.

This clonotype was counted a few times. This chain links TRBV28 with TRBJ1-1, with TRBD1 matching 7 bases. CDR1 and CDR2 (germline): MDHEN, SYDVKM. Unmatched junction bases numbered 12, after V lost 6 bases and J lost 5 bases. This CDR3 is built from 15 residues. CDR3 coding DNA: TGTGCCAGCAGGCTCCCGCGGCAGGGGGGAACTGAAGCTTTCTTT. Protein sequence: CASRLPRQGGTEAFF.

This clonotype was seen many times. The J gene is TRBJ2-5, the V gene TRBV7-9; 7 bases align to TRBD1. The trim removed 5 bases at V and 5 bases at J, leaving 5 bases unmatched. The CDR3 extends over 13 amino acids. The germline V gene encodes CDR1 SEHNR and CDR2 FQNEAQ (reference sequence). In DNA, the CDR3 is TGTGCCAGCAGCCTTACAGGGGAGGAGACCCAGTACTTC. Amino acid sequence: CASSLTGEETQYF.

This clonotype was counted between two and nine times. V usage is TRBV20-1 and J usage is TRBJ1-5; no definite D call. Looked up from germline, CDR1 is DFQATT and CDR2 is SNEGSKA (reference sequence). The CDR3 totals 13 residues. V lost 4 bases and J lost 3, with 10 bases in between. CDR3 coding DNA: TGCAGTGCTATTAGGGAGCTCAATCAGCCCCAGCATTTT. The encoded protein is CSAIRELNQPQHF.

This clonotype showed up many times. The CDR3 DNA reads TGTGCCAGCAGCCCCGTGGCAGGATTTGGAGGTGAGACCCAGTACTTC. The encoded protein is CASSPVAGFGGETQYF. V and J are TRBV3-1 and TRBJ2-5, with a weak D call TRBD2 (5 bases). CDR3 length: 16 residues. Looked up from germline, CDR1 is LGHDT and CDR2 is YNNKEL (reference sequence). Trimming cost V 4 bases and J 5 bases, with 20 bases left between them.

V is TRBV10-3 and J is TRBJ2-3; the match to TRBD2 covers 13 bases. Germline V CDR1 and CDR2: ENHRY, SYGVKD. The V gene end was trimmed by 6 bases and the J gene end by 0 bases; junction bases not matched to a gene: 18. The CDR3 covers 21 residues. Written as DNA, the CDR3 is TGTGCCATCAGCAGAACATTCTCCGGGACTAGCGGGAACTTTAGCACAGATACGCAGTATTTT. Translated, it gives CAISRTFSGTSGNFSTDTQYF.

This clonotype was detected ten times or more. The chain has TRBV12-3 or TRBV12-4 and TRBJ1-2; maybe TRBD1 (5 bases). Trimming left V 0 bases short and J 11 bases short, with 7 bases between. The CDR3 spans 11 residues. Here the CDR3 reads CASSLAGRYTF. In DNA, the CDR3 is TGTGCCAGCAGTTTAGCGGGACGGTACACCTTC.

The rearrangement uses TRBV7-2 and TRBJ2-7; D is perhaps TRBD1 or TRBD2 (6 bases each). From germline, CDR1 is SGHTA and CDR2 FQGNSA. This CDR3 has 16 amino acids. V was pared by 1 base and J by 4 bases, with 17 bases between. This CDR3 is CASSLVVGGGQYEQYF. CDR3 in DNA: TGTGCCAGCAGCTTAGTAGTCGGAGGGGGTCAGTACGAGCAGTACTTC.

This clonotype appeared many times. Written as DNA, the CDR3 is TGTGCCAGCAGTGACATTGCGGGGGGAACCACCGGGGAGCTGTTTTTT. It specifies CASSDIAGGTTGELFF. This chain links TRBV6-4 with TRBJ2-2; 8 bases fit TRBD2. Looked up from germline, CDR1 is MRHNA and CDR2 is SNTAGT. Losses at the gene ends were 2 bases for V and 4 bases for J; bases not matched to a gene: 6. The CDR3 spans 16 residues.

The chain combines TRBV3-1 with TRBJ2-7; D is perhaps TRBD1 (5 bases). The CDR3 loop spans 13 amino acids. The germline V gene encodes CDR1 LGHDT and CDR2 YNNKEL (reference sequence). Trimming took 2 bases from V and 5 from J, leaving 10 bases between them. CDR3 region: CASSQNGHHEQYF. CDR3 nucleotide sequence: TGTGCCAGCAGCCAAAACGGACACCACGAGCAGTACTTC.

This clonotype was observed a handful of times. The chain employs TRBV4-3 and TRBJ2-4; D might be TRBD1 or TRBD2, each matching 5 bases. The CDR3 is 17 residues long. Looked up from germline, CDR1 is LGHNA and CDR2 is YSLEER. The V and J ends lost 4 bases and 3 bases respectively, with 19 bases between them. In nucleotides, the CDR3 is TGCGCCAGCAGCCCCACAAGTTTAGAGGGGAGCAAAAACATTCAGTACTTC. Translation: CASSPTSLEGSKNIQYF.

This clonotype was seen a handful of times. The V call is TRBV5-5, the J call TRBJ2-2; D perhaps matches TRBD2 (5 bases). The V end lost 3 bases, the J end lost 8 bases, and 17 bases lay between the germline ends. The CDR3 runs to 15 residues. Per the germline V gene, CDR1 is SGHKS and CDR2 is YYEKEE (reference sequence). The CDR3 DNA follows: TGTGCCAGCAGCTCATCCGAGGGTATCTTTGGGGAGCTGTTTTTT. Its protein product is CASSSSEGIFGELFF.

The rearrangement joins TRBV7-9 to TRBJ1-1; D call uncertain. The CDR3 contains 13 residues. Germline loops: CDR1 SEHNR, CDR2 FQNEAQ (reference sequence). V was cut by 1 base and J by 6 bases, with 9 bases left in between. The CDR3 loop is CASSLEVGAEAFF. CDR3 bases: TGTGCCAGCAGCTTAGAAGTCGGCGCTGAAGCTTTCTTT. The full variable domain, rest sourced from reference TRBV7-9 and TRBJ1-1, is DTGVSQNPRHKITKRGQNVTFRCDPISEHNRLYWYRQTLGQGPEFLTYFQNEAQLEKSRLLSDRFSAERPKGSFSTLEIQRTEQGDSAMYLCASSLEVGAEAFFGQGTRLTVV.

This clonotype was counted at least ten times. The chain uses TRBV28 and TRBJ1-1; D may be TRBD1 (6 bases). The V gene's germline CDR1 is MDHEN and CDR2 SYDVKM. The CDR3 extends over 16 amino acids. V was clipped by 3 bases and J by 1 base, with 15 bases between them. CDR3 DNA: TGTGCCAGCAGTTTCCCAACCGGGACAAAGAACACTGAAGCTTTCTTT. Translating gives CASSFPTGTKNTEAFF.

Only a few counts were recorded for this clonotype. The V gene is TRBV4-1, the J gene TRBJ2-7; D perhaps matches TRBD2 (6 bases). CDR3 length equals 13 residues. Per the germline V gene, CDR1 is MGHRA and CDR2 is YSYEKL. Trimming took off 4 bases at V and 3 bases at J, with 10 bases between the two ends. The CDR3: CASSRGEVYEQYF. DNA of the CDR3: TGCGCCAGCAGCCGCGGGGAAGTCTACGAGCAGTACTTC.

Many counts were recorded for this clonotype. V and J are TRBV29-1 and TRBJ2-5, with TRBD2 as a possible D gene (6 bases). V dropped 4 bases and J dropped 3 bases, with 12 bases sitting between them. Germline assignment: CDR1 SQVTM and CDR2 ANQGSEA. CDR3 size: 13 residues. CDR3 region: CSVVRGSKETQYF. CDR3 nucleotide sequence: TGCAGCGTTGTCCGGGGGTCGAAAGAGACCCAGTACTTC.

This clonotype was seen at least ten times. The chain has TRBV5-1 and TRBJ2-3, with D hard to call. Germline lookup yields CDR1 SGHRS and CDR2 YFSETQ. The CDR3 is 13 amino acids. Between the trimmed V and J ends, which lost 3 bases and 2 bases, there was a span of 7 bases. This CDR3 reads CASSSTYTDTQYF. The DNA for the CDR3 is TGCGCCAGCAGCTCGACGTACACAGATACGCAGTATTTT.

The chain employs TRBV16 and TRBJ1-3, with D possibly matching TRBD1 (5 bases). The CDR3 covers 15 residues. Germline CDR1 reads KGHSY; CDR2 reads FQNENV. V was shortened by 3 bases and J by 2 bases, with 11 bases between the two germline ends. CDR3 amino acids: CASSHRRDPGNTIYF. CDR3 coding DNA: TGTGCCAGCAGCCACCGCAGGGATCCTGGAAACACCATATATTTT.

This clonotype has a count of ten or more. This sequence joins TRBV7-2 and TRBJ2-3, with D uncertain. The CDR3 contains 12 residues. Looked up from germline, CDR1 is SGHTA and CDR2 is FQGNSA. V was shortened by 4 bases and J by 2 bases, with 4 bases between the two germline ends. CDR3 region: CASSYITDTQYF. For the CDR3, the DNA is TGTGCCAGCAGCTACATCACAGATACGCAGTATTTT.

CDR3 DNA sequence: TGTGCCAGCAGCCAACCCCTCAACAGGGTAACTGGGGCCAACGTCCTGACTTTC. As protein: CASSQPLNRVTGANVLTF. The chain couples TRBV14 to TRBJ2-6, with D possibly TRBD1 on 6 matching bases. Germline assignment: CDR1 SGHDN and CDR2 FVKESK. V was cut by 2 bases and J by 2 bases, with 16 bases left in between. CDR3 length equals 18 residues.

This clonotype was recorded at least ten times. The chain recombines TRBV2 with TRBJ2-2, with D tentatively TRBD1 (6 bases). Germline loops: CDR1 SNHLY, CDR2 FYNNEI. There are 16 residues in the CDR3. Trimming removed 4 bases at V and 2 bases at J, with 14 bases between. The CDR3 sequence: CASSAPLDRNTGELFF. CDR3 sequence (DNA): TGTGCCAGCAGTGCCCCCTTGGACAGAAACACCGGGGAGCTGTTTTTT.

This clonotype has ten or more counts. CDR3 DNA: TGCAGCGTTGAAGGGGTCGGAGAGACCCAGTACTTC. This sequence encodes CSVEGVGETQYF. The chain joins TRBV29-1 to TRBJ2-5; D call uncertain. The CDR3 consists of 12 residues. V was cut by 1 base and J by 4 bases, with 7 bases left in between. Germline values: CDR1 SQVTM, CDR2 ANQGSEA.

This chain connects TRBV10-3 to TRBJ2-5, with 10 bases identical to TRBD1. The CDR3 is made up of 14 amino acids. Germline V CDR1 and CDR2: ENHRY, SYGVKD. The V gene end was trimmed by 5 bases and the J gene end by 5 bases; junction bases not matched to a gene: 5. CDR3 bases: TGTGCCATCAGTACGACAGGGGGCGTTGAGACCCAGTACTTC. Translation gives CAISTTGGVETQYF.

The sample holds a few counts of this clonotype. CDR3 amino acids: CASSQAGQGPDTQYF. Here the CDR3 DNA reads TGCGCCAGCAGCCAAGCGGGACAGGGGCCAGATACGCAGTATTTT. The chain is built from TRBV4-3 and TRBJ2-3, with 10 bases fitting TRBD1. Germline loops: CDR1 LGHNA, CDR2 YSLEER. The CDR3 sequence is 15 residues long. The trim removed 1 base at V and 4 bases at J, leaving 2 bases unmatched.

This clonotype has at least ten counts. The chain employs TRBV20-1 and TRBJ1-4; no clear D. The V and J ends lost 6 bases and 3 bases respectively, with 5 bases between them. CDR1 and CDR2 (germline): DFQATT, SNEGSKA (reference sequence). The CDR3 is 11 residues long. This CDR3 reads CSALANEKLFF. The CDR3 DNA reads TGCAGTGCATTAGCTAATGAAAAACTGTTTTTT.